Shown below are 3 T cell receptor beta chains from a single sample sequenced in a study of blood T cell repertoires in COVID-19. The data were produced by immunoSEQ multiplex PCR, yet TCRdb's version contains in-frame clones alone and is incomplete. The data contain around 60,000 clones, 70% to 90% of them singletons. The sequencing sample was made of peripheral blood. All receptors derive from an elderly man with acute or convalescent COVID-19.

This clone was detected only once. This chain connects TRBV6-1 to TRBJ2-5, with 8 bases aligning to TRBD1. V gave up 2 bases and J gave up 3 bases; unmatched junction bases: 8. CDR3 length: 16 residues. Germline lookup yields CDR1 MNHNS and CDR2 SASEGT. The CDR3 loop is CASSELIGQGKETQYF. CDR3 nucleotides: TGTGCCAGCAGTGAATTAATAGGACAGGGTAAAGAGACCCAGTACTTC.

J is TRBJ2-3 and V is TRBV18, with TRBD1 matching over 12 bases. Germline V gene data show CDR1 as KGHSH and CDR2 as LQKENI. V lost 2 bases, J lost 4 bases, and 4 bases stayed unmatched. This CDR3 comprises 16 residues. The CDR3: CASSPGTGGFADTQYF. The CDR3 DNA reads TGTGCCAGCTCACCAGGGACAGGGGGCTTCGCAGATACGCAGTATTTT.

This clone was observed a few times. The chain combines TRBV5-4 with TRBJ2-5; a weak D match, TRBD2 (7 bases). The germline gives CDR1 SGHNT, CDR2 YYREEE (reference sequence). V was clipped by 0 bases and J by 5 bases, with 17 bases between them. The CDR3 length is 16 residues. The CDR3 region has the DNA TGTGCCAGCAGCTTGGGCGGGGGCCGACTTTGGGAGACCCAGTACTTC. Its translation is CASSLGGGRLWETQYF.